These 14 T cell receptor beta chains were all obtained from the same sample, sequenced in a study of response to subunit inactivated influenza vaccine (dated by TCRdb to the late 2010s). The library was generated by RT-PCR. The sample was run on an Illumina HiSeq 2500. TCRdb reprocessing: public reads trimmed at Q25 with fastp, clones called with MiXCR, in-frame beta chains kept. Each entry is one CDR3 protein sequence, shown with its most common DNA and genes. Recorded for this sample are about 580,000 distinct CDR3 sequences; 14% of them occurred a single time. The ten largest make up around 10% of the sample. This material consisted of PBMCs from blood, taken 11 to 12 days after vaccination. Source of these receptors: a man aged 50-59 years who received an inactivated influenza vaccine. Donor details come from another sample of the same person, matched by shared clones.

This clonotype turned up a few times. The rearrangement joins TRBV12-3 or TRBV12-4 to TRBJ2-5, with D unresolved. Trimming removed 4 bases at V and 0 bases at J, with 12 bases between. The CDR3 contains 15 residues. The CDR3 nucleotides read TGTGCCAGCAGTTCCCCTACTAACCACCAAGAGACCCAGTACTTC. Translation: CASSSPTNHQETQYF.

This clonotype occurred a few times. This chain joins TRBV5-1 and TRBJ1-1, with D perhaps TRBD1 (5 bases). The CDR3 contains 16 residues. V was trimmed by 4 bases and J by 2 bases, leaving 18 bases between them. Germline CDR1 and CDR2: SGHRS and YFSETQ. Here the CDR3 DNA reads TGCGCCAGCAGCCCCCGACAGCCTATACTCAACACTGAAGCTTTCTTT. It is translated as CASSPRQPILNTEAFF.

This clonotype has at least ten counts. The rearrangement links TRBV20-1 to TRBJ2-3; 11 bases are shared with TRBD2. This CDR3 is 15 amino acids long. In germline, CDR1 is DFQATT, CDR2 SNEGSKA (reference sequence). The V segment lost 1 base and the J segment 5 bases; nucleotides outside the gene matches: 5. The CDR3 loop is CSARGRLAGKDTQYF. The CDR3 region has the DNA TGCAGTGCTAGAGGAAGACTAGCGGGGAAAGATACGCAGTATTTT.

The chain is built from TRBV11-1 and TRBJ2-1; 8 bases map to TRBD2. This CDR3 spans 15 amino acids. Germline trimming cut 3 bases from V and 9 bases from J; bases unmatched to any gene: 10. Germline V gene data show CDR1 as SGHAT and CDR2 as FQDESV (reference sequence). The CDR3 sequence is CASSFGWTSSGEQFF. CDR3 DNA: TGTGCCAGCAGCTTCGGCTGGACTAGCAGCGGTGAGCAGTTCTTC.

This clonotype was seen a handful of times. The V gene is TRBV20-1, the J gene TRBJ2-3, with D maybe TRBD2 (6 bases). Trimming took 6 bases from V and 2 from J, leaving 21 bases between them. CDR1 is DFQATT, CDR2 SNEGSKA, per germline (reference sequence). The CDR3 totals 16 residues. CDR3 amino acids: CSAIYRKDYYTDTQYF. The CDR3 nucleotides are TGCAGTGCAATCTATAGAAAGGACTACTACACAGATACGCAGTATTTT.

This clonotype has a handful of counts. The chain couples TRBV7-9 to TRBJ2-7; 9 bases line up with TRBD1. The trim removed 5 bases at V and 6 bases at J, leaving 8 bases unmatched. This CDR3 is built from 14 residues. Germline V gene sequence: CDR1 SEHNR, CDR2 FQNEAQ (reference sequence). The CDR3 protein is CASSVGPQGAEQYF. The CDR3, as DNA: TGTGCCAGCAGCGTCGGCCCACAGGGGGCCGAGCAGTACTTC.

This clonotype has only a few counts. The genes are TRBV6-2 or TRBV6-3 and TRBJ2-4; D tentatively reads TRBD1 or TRBD2 (6 bases each). The CDR3 runs 16 residues. Germline V CDR1 and CDR2: MNHEY, SVGEGT. V was clipped by 4 bases and J by 1 base, with 14 bases between them. This CDR3 reads CASSSEGVAAKNIQYF. In DNA form, the CDR3 reads TGTGCCAGCAGTTCGGAGGGGGTAGCGGCCAAAAACATTCAGTACTTC.

This chain uses TRBV9 with TRBJ1-5, with TRBD1 identical over 7 bases. The CDR3 totals 14 residues. Germline-derived CDR1 and CDR2 are SGDLS and YYNGEE. The V and J ends lost 4 bases and 7 bases, in that order; junction bases with no gene match: 8. The CDR3 DNA sequence: TGTGCCAGCAGCCGAAGGGGGCAAGGCCAGCCCCAGCATTTT. It specifies CASSRRGQGQPQHF.

This chain links TRBV14 with TRBJ2-7, with D perhaps matching TRBD2 (7 bases). There are 14 residues in the CDR3. Between the trimmed V and J ends, which lost 3 bases and 2 bases, there was a span of 11 bases. CDR1 and CDR2 (germline): SGHDN, FVKESK. CDR3 bases: TGTGCCAGCAGCCACTTGCGGGGGCCCTACGAGCAGTACTTC. It translates to CASSHLRGPYEQYF. The variable domain in full, with the rest retrieved from reference TRBV14 and TRBJ2-7, is EAGVTQFPSHSVIEKGQTVTLRCDPISGHDNLYWYRRVMGKEIKFLLHFVKESKQDESGMPNNRFLAERTGGTYSTLKVQPAELEDSGVYFCASSHLRGPYEQYFGPGTRLTVT.

The chain couples TRBV6-2 or TRBV6-3 to TRBJ1-2; D is unclear. Between the trimmed V and J ends, which lost 0 bases and 1 base, there was a span of 6 bases. Germline V gene lookup returns CDR1 MNHEY and CDR2 SVGEGT. The CDR3 length is 14 residues. The CDR3, as DNA: TGTGCCAGCAGTTACTCCAGTATTAACTATGGCTACACCTTC. It yields the protein CASSYSSINYGYTF.

This clonotype showed up many times. The chain employs TRBV12-3 or TRBV12-4 and TRBJ2-7, with a weak D call TRBD2 (5 bases). The CDR3 contains 12 residues. V gave up 1 base and J gave up 7 bases, with 8 bases separating them. The DNA for the CDR3 is TGTGCCAGCAGTTTAGTTCCGGGGGAGCAGTACTTC. Its translation is CASSLVPGEQYF.

This clonotype was seen a handful of times. The chain couples TRBV9 to TRBJ2-2; no firm D call. Looked up from germline, CDR1 is SGDLS and CDR2 is YYNGEE. V gave up 4 bases and J gave up 0 bases, with 13 bases separating them. The CDR3 spans 16 residues. The CDR3 DNA reads as TGTGCCAGCAGCCTGGTCCCCGGGCCGAACACCGGGGAGCTGTTTTTT. Its protein is CASSLVPGPNTGELFF.

The chain couples TRBV20-1 to TRBJ2-7, with TRBD1 identical over 7 bases. CDR1 and CDR2 from the germline V gene are DFQATT and SNEGSKA (reference sequence). The CDR3 sequence is 14 residues long. Trimming at V came to 5 bases and at J to 3 bases, leaving 10 bases not matched to a gene. This CDR3 reads CSAQGGSVFYEQYF. CDR3 bases: TGCAGTGCTCAAGGGGGCTCGGTGTTCTACGAGCAGTACTTC.

Many counts were recorded for this clonotype. V and J are TRBV29-1 and TRBJ2-7; weak D call: TRBD1 (5 bases). This CDR3 comprises 13 residues. Looked up from germline, CDR1 is SQVTM and CDR2 is ANQGSEA. Trimming removed 4 bases from V and 0 bases from J, with 10 bases in between. In DNA form, the CDR3 reads TGCAGCGTTGGGGGCCAAGTCTCCTACGAGCAGTACTTC. Translating it yields CSVGGQVSYEQYF.